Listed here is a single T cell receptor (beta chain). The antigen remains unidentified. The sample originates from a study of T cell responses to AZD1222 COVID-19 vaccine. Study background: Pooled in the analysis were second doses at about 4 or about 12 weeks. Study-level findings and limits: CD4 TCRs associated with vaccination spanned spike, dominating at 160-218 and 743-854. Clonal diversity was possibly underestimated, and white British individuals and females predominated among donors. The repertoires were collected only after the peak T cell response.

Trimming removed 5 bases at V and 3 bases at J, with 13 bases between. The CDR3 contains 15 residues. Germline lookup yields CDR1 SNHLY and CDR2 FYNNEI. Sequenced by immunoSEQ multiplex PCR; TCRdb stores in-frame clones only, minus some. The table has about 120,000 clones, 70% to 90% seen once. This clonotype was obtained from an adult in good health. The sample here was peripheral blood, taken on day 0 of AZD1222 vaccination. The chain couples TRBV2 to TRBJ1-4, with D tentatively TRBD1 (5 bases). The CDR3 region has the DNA TGTGCCAGCAGTTCCCCCGGGACGGCTAATGAAAAACTGTTTTTT. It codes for CASSSPGTANEKLFF.